The present TCR beta chain was sequenced within a study of T cell repertoires in cytomegalovirus infection. Across the study: A matching HLA type, together with CMV infection, was signaled by public TCR beta signatures. General observations from the study: The ex vivo response was dominated by HLA-C-restricted CMV-specific TCR beta clonotypes. The cumulative frequency of public TCR beta families distinguished individuals who carried CMV together with the relevant HLA.

TCRdb processed the reads anew with MiXCR; each CDR3 protein has one entry. Of approximately 170,000 distinct CDR3 sequences in the sample, more than 15% are singletons; the top ten hold under 20%. The table lists this clonotype with a few counts. Its antigen is currently unknown. Germline CDR1 and CDR2: ENHRY and SYGVKD. The V and J ends lost 8 bases and 1 base, in that order; junction bases with no gene match: 1. This CDR3 contains 12 residues. The sequence came from a human donor in good health (CMV status not recorded). Some clones in this sample may be carry-over from other donors' samples. Sequencing input: CD8+ T cells from PBMCs. The rearrangement joins TRBV10-3 to TRBJ1-2; TRBD1 agrees at 7 bases. CDR3 DNA: TGTGCCATCGGGACAGTTAACTATGGCTACACCTTC. It codes for CAIGTVNYGYTF.